This TCR beta chain was recovered during a study of blood T cell repertoires in COVID-19. The CDR3 length is 14 residues. Trimming stripped 1 base from V and 4 bases from J, with 10 bases between. Germline values: CDR1 SGHDN, CDR2 FVKESK. Assay used: immunoSEQ multiplex PCR; TCRdb lists only in-frame clones, some missing. This table has 120,000 to 150,000 clones, about nine tenths appearing once. This clone was picked up a small number of times. The TCR comes from a human donor in a cohort sampled during active COVID-19. The gene calls are TRBV14 and TRBJ1-1, with TRBD1 as a possible D gene (5 bases). Sequenced: peripheral blood. The CDR3 region is CASSQVGGGTEAFF. For the CDR3, the DNA is TGTGCCAGCAGCCAAGTTGGCGGGGGCACTGAAGCTTTCTTT.